The present entry profiles one T cell receptor beta chain with its context. Seattle enrolled patients during active infection and tracked them longitudinally. This record belongs to a study of blood T cell repertoires in COVID-19. Study-wide background: COVID-19 samples from acute and convalescent phases originated in the United States, Italy and Spain. T cells, B-cell-depleted T cells, or PBMCs provided the cDNA or gDNA that served as material.

Germline CDR1 LGHDT, CDR2 YNNKEL (reference sequence). The V and J ends lost 4 bases and 1 base, in that order; junction bases with no gene match: 7. The CDR3 contains 16 residues. In the original workflow: Estimation of nucleated cell counts was performed using reference gene primer amplification. Only in-frame clones appear in the TCRdb table, and some are missing; sequencing was by immunoSEQ multiplex PCR. That table supplies the V and J calls and clone size; D and trimming were determined from the DNA. Here the sample spans 450,000 or so clones, around 90% being singletons. Sequenced material: peripheral blood. This receptor was identified in a man younger than 30 with COVID-19, enrolled during active disease. The chain employs TRBV3-1 (or the pseudogene TRBV3-2) and TRBJ1-1; 9 nucleotides line up with TRBD1. The CDR3, as DNA: TGTGCCAGCAGCCTTGGGGACAGGGCAAGGAACACTGAAGCTTTCTTT. It specifies CASSLGDRARNTEAFF.